The 17 T cell receptor beta chains given below trace back to one sample, sequenced in a study of blood T cell repertoires in COVID-19. Sequencing used immunoSEQ multiplex PCR; TCRdb keeps in-frame clones, though not all of them. The sample contains approximately 260,000 clones, approximately 83% of which appear only once. The sequencing sample was made of peripheral blood. The receptors originated from a woman in her sixties or seventies with acute or convalescent COVID-19.

The chain has TRBV3-1 (or the pseudogene TRBV3-2) and TRBJ2-7; D may be TRBD1 (6 bases). Germline V gene lookup returns CDR1 LGHDT and CDR2 YNNKEL (reference sequence). The CDR3 loop spans 13 amino acids. The germline V and J ends were trimmed by 4 bases and 6 bases, with 13 bases remaining between them. The CDR3 protein is CASSRRGLGEQYF. The CDR3 nucleotides are TGTGCCAGCAGCCGCAGGGGTCTTGGCGAGCAGTACTTC.

This clone was observed a single time. The CDR3 sequence is CAPTYNQPQHF. Here the CDR3 DNA reads TGCGCCCCAACATATAATCAGCCCCAGCATTTT. The rearrangement joins TRBV5-1 to TRBJ1-5; no reliable D call. The germline V gene has CDR1 SGHRS and CDR2 YFSETQ. The CDR3 spans 11 residues. The V and J ends lost 10 bases and 4 bases respectively, with 9 bases between them.

This clone was observed a handful of times. Other DNA sequences in this sample translate to the same CDR3. The chain couples TRBV24-1 to TRBJ1-1, with 10 bases fitting TRBD1. Germline V lookup: CDR1 KGHDR, CDR2 SFDVKD. V was clipped by 5 bases and J by 1 base; unmatched bases: 0. The CDR3 is 14 residues long. CDR3 loop: CATSGTGGNTEAFF. The CDR3 region has the DNA TGTGCCACCAGTGGGACAGGGGGGAACACTGAAGCTTTCTTT.

The count of this clone is one. The genes are TRBV7-9 and TRBJ2-1; D gene ambiguous. The CDR3 consists of 12 residues. Trimming left V 5 bases short and J 10 bases short, with 12 bases between. Germline V gives CDR1 SEHNR, CDR2 FQNEAQ (reference sequence). CDR3 region: CASSPGSSEQFF. DNA for the CDR3: TGTGCCAGCAGCCCTGGTAGTAGCGAGCAGTTCTTC.

The chain couples TRBV5-1 to TRBJ1-2; no reliable D call. Trimming took 6 bases from V and 8 from J, leaving 17 bases between them. This CDR3 is 13 amino acids long. The germline V gene has CDR1 SGHRS and CDR2 YFSETQ. CDR3 sequence: CASTPGPKRGYTF. DNA for the CDR3: TGCGCCAGCACCCCGGGTCCCAAAAGGGGCTACACCTTC.

The V gene is TRBV18, the J gene TRBJ2-2; 10 bases match TRBD2. J was trimmed by 5 bases and V by 1 base; bases with no gene match: 10. The CDR3 contains 18 residues. Germline V gene lookup returns CDR1 KGHSH and CDR2 LQKENI. In nucleotides, the CDR3 is TGTGCCAGCTCACCACGAGCTAGCGGGGGCCCTGTAACCGGGGAGCTGTTTTTT. It is translated as CASSPRASGGPVTGELFF.

The gene calls are TRBV20-1 and TRBJ1-5; a possible D gene is TRBD1 (5 bases). This CDR3 contains 11 residues. Trimming took off 0 bases at V and 11 bases at J, with 8 bases between the two ends. Germline V lookup: CDR1 DFQATT, CDR2 SNEGSKA (reference sequence). CDR3 nucleotide sequence: TGCAGTGCTAGAGACGCGGGGGCCCAGCATTTT. It yields the protein CSARDAGAQHF.

The chain's CDR3 is CASSLGDRANYGYTF. Written as DNA, the CDR3 is TGTGCCAGCAGCTTAGGGGACAGAGCTAACTATGGCTACACCTTC. The J gene is TRBJ1-2, the V gene TRBV7-9; 7 positions agree with TRBD1. CDR1 SEHNR and CDR2 FQNEAQ come from the germline V gene (reference sequence). The V gene end was trimmed by 1 base and the J gene end by 0 bases; junction bases not matched to a gene: 2. The CDR3 is 15 amino acids.

The V call is TRBV5-1, the J call TRBJ2-7; TRBD1 aligns across 9 bases. The CDR3 covers 15 residues. Germline-derived CDR1 and CDR2 are SGHRS and YFSETQ. V shed 0 bases and J 3 bases; nucleotides not matched to a gene: 4. CDR3: CASSLVGTGIYEQYF. CDR3 DNA sequence: TGCGCCAGCAGCTTGGTAGGGACAGGGATCTACGAGCAGTACTTC. Full variable domain (missing parts from reference TRBV5-1 and TRBJ2-7): KAGVTQTPRYLIKTRGQQVTLSCSPISGHRSVSWYQQTPGQGLQFLFEYFSETQRNKGNFPGRFSGRQFSNSRSEMNVSTLELGDSALYLCASSLVGTGIYEQYFGPGTRLTVT.

The V and J genes are TRBV5-5 and TRBJ1-5; TRBD1 aligns across 7 bases. CDR1 is SGHKS, CDR2 YYEKEE, per germline (reference sequence). The CDR3 is 16 residues long. Trimming cost V 0 bases and J 3 bases; bases outside gene matches: 6. The CDR3 DNA reads as TGTGCCAGCAGCTTGGGAACCGGGACAGCCAATCAGCCCCAGCATTTT. Protein: CASSLGTGTANQPQHF.

The chain links TRBV12-3 or TRBV12-4 to TRBJ2-1; 7 bases agree with TRBD2. The V segment lost 6 bases and the J segment 4 bases; nucleotides outside the gene matches: 3. The CDR3 is 13 amino acids. The CDR3: CASRASGYNEQFF. The DNA for the CDR3 is TGTGCCAGCAGGGCTAGCGGTTACAATGAGCAGTTCTTC.

The rearrangement uses TRBV20-1 and TRBJ1-3, with D possibly TRBD1 on 5 matching bases. Germline-derived CDR1 and CDR2 are DFQATT and SNEGSKA (reference sequence). The ends were cut back, 3 bases at V and 8 bases at J, with 11 bases in the middle. The CDR3 has 12 residues. The CDR3 protein is CSASAEGDTIYF. The CDR3 bases are TGCAGTGCTAGTGCCGAAGGGGACACCATATATTTT.

Written as DNA, the CDR3 is TGTGCTAGTGCGGGGGGTACAGGGTTAAGCACAGATACGCAGTATTTT. Translated, it gives CASAGGTGLSTDTQYF. The V call is TRBV12-5, the J call TRBJ2-3; possible D gene TRBD2, 7 bases. With 7 bases removed from V and 0 bases from J, the gap between germline ends came to 17 bases. The CDR3 totals 16 residues. The germline CDR1 and CDR2 sequences are LGHNT and FRNRAP.

There are a few counts of this clone. The chain has TRBV2 and TRBJ1-1, with D hard to call. This CDR3 region has 18 residues. V lost 2 bases to trimming and J lost 0 bases, with 19 bases between them. Germline CDR1 reads SNHLY; CDR2 reads FYNNEI. The CDR3 loop is CASSEQLVRGILNTEAFF. The CDR3 DNA follows: TGTGCCAGCAGTGAACAATTGGTTCGAGGGATCCTGAACACTGAAGCTTTCTTT.

Regarding this clone: The same CDR3 arises from other DNA sequences in this sample as well. The chain combines TRBV6-5 with TRBJ2-7, with 11 bases that match TRBD1. V was clipped by 2 bases and J by 1 base; unmatched bases: 1. Germline lookup yields CDR1 MNHEY and CDR2 SVGAGI. The CDR3 covers 15 residues. CDR3 bases: TGTGCCAGCAGTTACCGGGACAGGGGGTCCTACGAGCAGTACTTC. This translates into CASSYRDRGSYEQYF.

In DNA form, the CDR3 reads TGTGCCAGCAGCGTTTATAGCAATCAGCCCCAGCATTTT. Protein: CASSVYSNQPQHF. The J gene is TRBJ1-5, the V gene TRBV7-2; D is undetermined. Germline V gene data show CDR1 as SGHTA and CDR2 as FQGNSA. Trimming cost V 5 bases and J 0 bases, with 5 bases left between them. This CDR3 has 13 residues.

The V and J genes are TRBV7-2 and TRBJ1-2; no clear D gene. Per germline, CDR1 SGHTA and CDR2 FQGNSA. This CDR3 is 12 amino acids long. Trimming took off 5 bases at V and 4 bases at J, with 8 bases between the two ends. CDR3 residues: CASSRDTYGYTF. CDR3 DNA sequence: TGTGCCAGCAGCCGGGATACCTATGGCTACACCTTC.